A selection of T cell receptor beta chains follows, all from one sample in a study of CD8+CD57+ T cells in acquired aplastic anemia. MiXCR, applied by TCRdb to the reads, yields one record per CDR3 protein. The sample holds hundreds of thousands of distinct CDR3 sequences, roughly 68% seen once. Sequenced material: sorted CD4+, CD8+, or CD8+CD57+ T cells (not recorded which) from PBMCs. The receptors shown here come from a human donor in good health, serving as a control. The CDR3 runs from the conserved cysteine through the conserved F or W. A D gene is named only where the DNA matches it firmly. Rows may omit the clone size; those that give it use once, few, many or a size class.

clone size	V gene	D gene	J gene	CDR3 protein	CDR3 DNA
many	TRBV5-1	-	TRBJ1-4	CASSTGTVNEKLFF	TGCGCCAGCAGCACCGGGACGGTGAATGAAAAACTGTTTTTT
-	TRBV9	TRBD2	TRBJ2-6	CASSVVSRGGGENVLTF	TGTGCCAGCAGCGTAGTGAGTAGGGGCGGGGGGGAGAACGTCCTGACTTTC
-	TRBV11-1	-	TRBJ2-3	CASSVTASSNTDTQYF	TGTGCCAGCAGCGTGACAGCGTCTAGTAACACAGATACGCAGTATTTT
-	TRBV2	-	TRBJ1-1	CASSERDGNTEAFF	TGTGCCAGCAGTGAACGAGACGGGAACACTGAAGCTTTCTTT
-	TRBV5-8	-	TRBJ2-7	CASSGSAAYEQYF	TGTGCCAGCAGCGGCTCAGCGGCCTACGAGCAGTACTTC
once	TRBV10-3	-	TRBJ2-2	CAITRGFTGELFF	TGTGCCATCACACGGGGCTTCACCGGGGAGCTGTTTTTT
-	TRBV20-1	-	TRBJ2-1	CSARPRSSKFQYNEQFF	TGCAGTGCTCGACCCCGCTCCTCCAAGTTTCAATACAATGAGCAGTTCTTC
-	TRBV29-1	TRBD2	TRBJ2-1	CSVGESVAGLYNEQFF	TGCAGCGTGGGCGAGAGTGTAGCGGGGTTGTACAATGAGCAGTTCTTC
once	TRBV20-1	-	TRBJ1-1	CSALKGGTDEAFF	TGCAGTGCTCTGAAGGGGGGTACGGATGAAGCTTTCTTT
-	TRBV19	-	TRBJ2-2	CASSLSGRVEAGELFF	TGTGCCAGCAGCTTGTCGGGCAGGGTGGAAGCCGGGGAGCTGTTTTTT
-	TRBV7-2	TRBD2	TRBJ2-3	CASSLISGGMGEQYF	TGTGCCAGCAGCTTGATTAGCGGGGGGATGGGTGAGCAGTATTTT
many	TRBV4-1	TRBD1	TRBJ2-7	CASSQTGQGSYEQYF	TGCGCCAGCAGCCAGACGGGACAGGGGTCTTACGAGCAGTACTTC
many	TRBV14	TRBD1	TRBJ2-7	CASSQPGTGGVFSYEQYF	TGTGCCAGCAGCCAGCCCGGGACAGGGGGAGTTTTCTCCTACGAGCAGTACTTC
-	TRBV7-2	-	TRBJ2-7	CASSLNADSLNGYF	TGTGCCAGCAGCTTAAATGCCGACAGCTTGAATGGCTACTTC
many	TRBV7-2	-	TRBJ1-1	CASSLGAGPQDEAFF	TGTGCCAGCAGCCTAGGGGCCGGACCACAGGATGAAGCTTTCTTT
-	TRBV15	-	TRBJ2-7	CASSSSLLEYDQYF	TGTGCCAGCAGTTCTTCACTACTAGAATACGACCAGTACTTC
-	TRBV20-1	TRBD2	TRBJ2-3	CSARGASGAAQYF	TGCAGTGCTAGAGGTGCTAGCGGGGCCGCGCAGTATTTT
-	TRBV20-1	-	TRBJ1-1	CSARGVRDTEAFF	TGCAGTGCTAGAGGAGTGAGGGACACTGAAGCTTTCTTT
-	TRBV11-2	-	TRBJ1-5	CASSHGSGRRYNQPQHF	TGTGCCAGCAGCCACGGCTCCGGCAGGCGGTACAATCAGCCCCAGCATTTT
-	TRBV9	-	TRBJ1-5	CASRLRQGRSQPQHF	TGTGCCAGCAGGTTACGGCAGGGAAGGAGTCAGCCCCAGCATTTT
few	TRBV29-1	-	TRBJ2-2	CSVVLTGANTGELFF	TGCAGCGTTGTACTGACAGGAGCGAACACCGGGGAGCTGTTTTTT
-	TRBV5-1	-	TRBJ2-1	CASSSGADTNEQFF	TGCGCCAGCAGCTCAGGGGCGGACACCAATGAGCAGTTCTTC
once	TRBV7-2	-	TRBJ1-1	CASSLRGGDAFF	TGTGCCAGCAGCTTACGCGGTGGGGACGCTTTCTTT
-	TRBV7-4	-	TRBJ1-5	CANPHVAAVYYAHPQHF	TGTGCCAACCCCCACGTCGCGGCGGTCTATTATGCTCACCCCCAGCATTTT
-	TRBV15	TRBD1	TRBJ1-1	CATTGTAGVNTEAFF	TGTGCCACCACCGGGACAGCGGGCGTGAACACTGAAGCTTTCTTT
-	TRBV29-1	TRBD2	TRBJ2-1	CSVGESGGASFEQFF	TGCAGCGTTGGGGAAAGCGGGGGGGCCTCGTTTGAGCAGTTCTTC
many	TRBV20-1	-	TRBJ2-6	CSARQGTLGANVLTF	TGCAGTGCTAGACAGGGGACCCTAGGTGCCAACGTCCTGACTTTC
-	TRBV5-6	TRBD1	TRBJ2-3	CASSLSADRGTDTQYF	TGTGCCAGCAGCTTGAGTGCCGACAGGGGCACAGATACGCAGTATTTT
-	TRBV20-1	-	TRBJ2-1	CSARGMDTEQFF	TGCAGTGCTAGGGGGATGGACACTGAACAGTTCTTC
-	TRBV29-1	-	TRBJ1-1	CSVEYTTGELLAFF	TGCAGCGTTGAATACACGACCGGGGAGCTGTTAGCTTTCTTT
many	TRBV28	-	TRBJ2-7	CASSPPAVALEQYF	TGTGCCAGCAGTCCCCCAGCGGTCGCCCTCGAGCAGTACTTC
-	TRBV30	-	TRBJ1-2	CAWLPKQGRLWRGYTF	TGTGCCTGGCTTCCTAAGCAGGGAAGACTATGGCGGGGCTACACCTTC
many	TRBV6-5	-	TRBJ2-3	CASTTGSSTDTQYF	TGTGCCAGCACCACGGGGTCCAGCACAGATACGCAGTATTTT
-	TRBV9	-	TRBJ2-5	CASSLESQGNQDF	TGTGCCAGCAGCTTAGAGAGTCAGGGGAACCAGGACTTC
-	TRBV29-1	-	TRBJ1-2	CSVLNPGGYTF	TGCAGCGTGCTGAACCCAGGCGGCTACACCTTC
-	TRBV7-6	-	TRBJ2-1	CASSPPSRCYNERFF	TGTGCCAGCAGTCCCCCTAGCAGGTGCTACAATGAGCGGTTCTTC